This T cell receptor (beta chain) was captured by sequencing in a study of T cell repertoires in cytomegalovirus infection. Study outcomes and limitations: HLA-C-restricted, CMV-specific TCR beta clonotypes were dominant ex vivo. Using cumulative public TCR beta family frequency, the authors identified those who carried CMV together with the relevant HLA.

This clonotype was counted at least ten times. The antigen is undetermined. The CDR3 totals 13 residues. Trimming left V 8 bases short and J 2 bases short, with 11 bases between. CDR1 and CDR2 (germline): MNHNS, SASEGT. TCRdb reanalysed the reads using MiXCR and keeps one entry per CDR3 protein. The sample records approximately 1,000,000 distinct CDR3 sequences, 30% to 40% being singletons. The sample in question was cultured CD8+ T cells from PBMCs, obtained from culture after CMV antigen stimulation. V is TRBV6-1 and J is TRBJ2-3; D is unresolved. The clonotype originates from a human donor in good health (CMV status not recorded). Some clones in this sample may be carry-over from other donors' samples. CDR3 sequence reads: CASGSVFTDTQYF. The CDR3 coding sequence is TGTGCCAGCGGCAGTGTTTTCACAGATACGCAGTATTTT.